The 27 T cell receptor beta chains below come from one sample, sequenced in a study of preoperative IRX-2 immunotherapy in early breast cancer. Sequenced by immunoSEQ multiplex PCR; TCRdb stores in-frame clones only, minus some. The table shows around 38,000 clones, with roughly 77% occurring only once. Treatment here: preoperative locoregional IRX-2 cytokine immunotherapy. Sequencing was performed on tumor tissue, taken after IRX-2 immunotherapy. The receptors shown here come from a human donor with breast cancer.

V and J are TRBV7-6 and TRBJ2-1; no definite D call. The germline V and J ends were trimmed by 1 base and 4 bases, with 11 bases remaining between them. The CDR3 extends over 15 amino acids. From germline, CDR1 is SGHVS and CDR2 FNYEAQ. DNA of the CDR3: TGTGCCAGCAGCTTAGGTGGGTCTTTATACAATGAGCAGTTCTTC. Translated, it gives CASSLGGSLYNEQFF. Drawing the rest from reference TRBV7-6 and TRBJ2-1, the complete variable domain is GAGVSQSPRYKVTKRGQDVALRCDPISGHVSLYWYRQALGQGPEFLTYFNYEAQQDKSGLPNDRFSAERPEGSISTLTIQRTEQRDSAMYRCASSLGGSLYNEQFFGPGTRLTVL.

The V and J genes are TRBV12-5 and TRBJ1-1; tentatively, D is TRBD1 (5 bases). Per the germline V gene, CDR1 is LGHNT and CDR2 is FRNRAP. Trimming stripped 0 bases from V and 7 bases from J, with 15 bases between. The CDR3 consists of 15 residues. The CDR3 coding sequence is TGTGCTAGTGGTTTGGTACTTGGGGGGAGTATTGAAGCTTTCTTT. It specifies CASGLVLGGSIEAFF.

This clone was detected a few times. The chain uses TRBV7-4 and TRBJ2-7, with 9 bases matching TRBD2. The V segment lost 5 bases and the J segment 3 bases; nucleotides outside the gene matches: 14. From germline, CDR1 is SGHVT and CDR2 SQSDAQ. The CDR3 has 17 residues. As DNA, the CDR3 is TGTGCCAGCAGCACTATAAGGTCTAGCGGGGCTATCTACGAGCAGTACTTC. Its translation is CASSTIRSSGAIYEQYF. Full variable domain (remainder filled in from reference TRBV7-4 and TRBJ2-7): GAGVSQSPRYKVAKRGRDVALRCDSISGHVTLYWYRQTLGQGSEVLTYSQSDAQRDKSGRPSGRFSAERPERSVSTLKIQRTEQGDSAVYLCASSTIRSSGAIYEQYFGPGTRLTVT.

The chain uses TRBV7-6 and TRBJ2-7, with D possibly being TRBD1 or TRBD2 (5 bases each). The CDR3 length is 14 residues. Per the germline V gene, CDR1 is SGHVS and CDR2 is FNYEAQ. Trimming took off 3 bases at V and 2 bases at J, with 11 bases between the two ends. In DNA, the CDR3 is TGTGCCAGCAGCTTCAGGGCCGGGGCCTACGAGCAGTACTTC. This gives the protein CASSFRAGAYEQYF.

V and J are TRBV18 and TRBJ2-1; 7 positions agree with TRBD2. In germline, CDR1 is KGHSH, CDR2 LQKENI. This CDR3 is built from 13 residues. Trimming took 6 bases from V and 3 from J; bases not matched to a gene: 2. CDR3 sequence reads: CASSPGGYNEQFF. The CDR3 bases are TGTGCCAGCTCCCCGGGAGGCTACAATGAGCAGTTCTTC.

This rearrangement joins TRBV12-5 to TRBJ1-1, with 8 bases fitting TRBD1. CDR1 is LGHNT, CDR2 FRNRAP, per germline. The CDR3 covers 14 residues. The junction had 4 bases not matched to a gene; V was cut back by 2 bases and J by 5 bases. The CDR3: CASGLQGAQTEAFF. CDR3 sequence (DNA): TGTGCTAGTGGTTTGCAGGGGGCGCAGACTGAAGCTTTCTTT.

The rearrangement uses TRBV7-4 and TRBJ2-3; TRBD2 is a possible D gene (6 bases). Deletions cut 4 bases from V and 3 bases from J, with 14 bases between. The CDR3 loop spans 15 amino acids. The germline CDR1 and CDR2 sequences are SGHVT and SQSDAQ. CDR3 in amino acids: CASSSGRDWTDTQYF. CDR3 nucleotides: TGTGCCAGCAGCTCAGGACGGGACTGGACAGATACGCAGTATTTT.

The J gene is TRBJ2-1, the V gene TRBV29-1, with D maybe TRBD1 (6 bases). This CDR3 region has 14 residues. The V and J ends lost 3 bases and 6 bases respectively, with 15 bases between them. The germline V gene encodes CDR1 SQVTM and CDR2 ANQGSEA. This chain's CDR3 is CSVEAQGRGNEQFF. CDR3 in DNA: TGCAGCGTTGAGGCACAGGGTAGGGGCAATGAGCAGTTCTTC.

This chain joins TRBV30 and TRBJ2-1, with no clear D. Germline lookup yields CDR1 GTSNPN and CDR2 SVGIG (reference sequence). There are 11 residues in the CDR3. The ends were cut back, 3 bases at V and 10 bases at J, with 10 bases in the middle. The CDR3 bases are TGTGCCTGGAGCGTCCTCCGAGAGCAGTTCTTC. This codes for CAWSVLREQFF.

V and J are TRBV22-1 and TRBJ2-4; the table gives TRBD2 as D, unverified against the DNA. TRBV22-1 is a pseudogene segment. The CDR3 spans 15 residues. Here the CDR3 reads CASGGQLRAAGIQYF. DNA for the CDR3: TGTGCCAGCGGGGGACAGCTCAGGGCGGCGGGCATTCAGTACTTC.

This clone was seen a few times. The chain employs TRBV11-3 and TRBJ1-2, with TRBD1 identical over 8 bases. The CDR3 runs 15 residues. Trimming at V came to 1 base and at J to 2 bases, leaving 3 bases not matched to a gene. Germline loops: CDR1 SGHNT, CDR2 YENEEA. The CDR3 region is CASSLGPGGNYGYTF. CDR3 nucleotides: TGTGCCAGCAGCTTAGGTCCAGGGGGCAACTATGGCTACACCTTC.

The V gene is TRBV19, the J gene TRBJ1-2; a possible D gene is TRBD1 (5 bases). The CDR3 is made up of 13 amino acids. The V and J ends lost 6 bases and 4 bases respectively, with 12 bases between them. CDR1 is LNHDA and CDR2 is SQIVND in the germline V gene (reference sequence). Written as DNA, the CDR3 is TGTGCCAGTAGCCCGGCGGGGACCTATGGCTACACCTTC. Protein product: CASSPAGTYGYTF.

By sample share, this clone is medium-sized. V and J are TRBV11-3 and TRBJ1-3; TRBD1 aligns across 9 bases. V shed 6 bases, J shed 2 bases, and the junction held 11 bases outside the gene matches. The length of the CDR3 is 17 residues. The V gene's germline CDR1 is SGHNT and CDR2 YENEEA. Here the CDR3 reads CASRRYNRGRAGNTIYF. In nucleotides, the CDR3 is TGTGCCAGCAGGCGATACAACAGGGGGCGCGCTGGAAACACCATATATTTT. Combining the CDR3 with reference TRBV11-3 and TRBJ1-3 gives the whole variable domain EAGVVQSPRYKIIEKKQPVAFWCNPISGHNTLYWYLQNLGQGPELLIRYENEEAVDDSQLPKDRFSAERLKGVDSTLKIQPAELGDSAVYLCASRRYNRGRAGNTIYFGEGSWLTVV.

A few counts support this clone. The chain couples TRBV5-1 to TRBJ1-5, with D maybe TRBD1 (5 bases). Germline V gives CDR1 SGHRS, CDR2 YFSETQ. V lost 2 bases, J lost 5 bases, and 11 bases lay in between. This CDR3 comprises 14 residues. CDR3 bases: TGCGCCAGCAGCTTAGGGACCTTTGATCAGCCCCAGCATTTT. This sequence encodes CASSLGTFDQPQHF.

The chain employs TRBV11-3 and TRBJ2-5, with no clear D. TRBJ2-7 matches the DNA end more closely, so the J call is doubtful. The CDR3 loop spans 16 amino acids. Looked up from germline, CDR1 is SGHNT and CDR2 is YENEEA. CDR3 protein: CASSSIPDLGSYEQYF. The CDR3 DNA sequence: TGTGCCAGCAGCTCAATCCCGGACCTGGGCTCCTACGAGCAGTACTTC.

This rearrangement joins TRBV29-1 to TRBJ2-7; D may match TRBD1 or TRBD2 (6 bases each). Trimming took 3 bases from V and 6 from J, leaving 21 bases between them. Germline assignment: CDR1 SQVTM and CDR2 ANQGSEA. The CDR3 consists of 15 residues. The CDR3 sequence is CSVEITGAPGPEQYF. CDR3 coding DNA: TGCAGCGTTGAGATTACGGGGGCCCCGGGTCCCGAGCAGTACTTC.

The V and J genes are TRBV6-8 and TRBJ2-2; 7 nucleotides line up with TRBD2. This CDR3 contains 14 residues. Germline CDR1 is MNHGY and CDR2 is SAAAGT. The V gene end was trimmed by 5 bases and the J gene end by 6 bases; junction bases not matched to a gene: 6. The CDR3: CASSATSTAGELFF. The CDR3, as DNA: TGTGCCAGCAGTGCGACTAGCACCGCCGGGGAGCTGTTTTTT.

J is TRBJ1-1 and V is TRBV5-1, with 8 bases that match TRBD1. V trimming: 0 bases; J trimming: 8 bases; junction bases outside the gene matches: 6. Germline-derived CDR1 and CDR2 are SGHRS and YFSETQ. This CDR3 has 14 residues. The DNA of the CDR3 is TGCGCCAGCAGCTTGGGCCAGGGGGCTGCCGAAGCTTTCTTT. Its translation: CASSLGQGAAEAFF.

V is TRBV11-3 and J is TRBJ1-3; no clear D. The germline V and J ends were trimmed by 3 bases and 4 bases, with 13 bases remaining between them. Germline CDR1 and CDR2: SGHNT and YENEEA. The length of the CDR3 is 15 residues. CDR3 nucleotides: TGTGCCAGCAGCTTGGATGTAGCCCTCGGAAACACCATATATTTT. This sequence encodes CASSLDVALGNTIYF.

The chain recombines TRBV7-8 with TRBJ2-3; D gene unclear. Per the germline V gene, CDR1 is SGHVS and CDR2 is FQNEAQ. The V end was cut by 2 bases, the J end by 0 bases, with 3 bases between. This CDR3 has 13 amino acids. The CDR3 coding sequence is TGTGCCAGCAGCTTAATTAGCACAGATACGCAGTATTTT. Its translation is CASSLISTDTQYF.

The chain recombines TRBV6-8 with TRBJ1-2; D is unresolved. The germline V and J ends were trimmed by 8 bases and 1 base, with 11 bases remaining between them. This CDR3 spans 13 amino acids. CDR1 and CDR2 (germline): MNHGY, SAAAGT. CDR3 DNA: TGTGCCAGCCAGATGACCTTTAACTATGGCTACACCTTC. Amino acid sequence: CASQMTFNYGYTF.

The chain has TRBV10-3 and TRBJ2-3, with D maybe TRBD2 (6 bases). Germline V gene data show CDR1 as ENHRY and CDR2 as SYGVKD. The ends were cut back, 1 base at V and 4 bases at J, with 9 bases in the middle. This CDR3 has 14 amino acids. The DNA of the CDR3 is TGTGCCATCAGTGAGTTGCGGGGTGCAGATACGCAGTATTTT. Its protein product is CAISELRGADTQYF.

This clone occurred once. V and J are TRBV19 and TRBJ1-4; a weak D match, TRBD1 (5 bases). CDR1 is LNHDA, CDR2 SQIVND, per germline (reference sequence). This CDR3 has 13 residues. Trimming cost V 5 bases and J 7 bases, with 11 bases left between them. The CDR3 nucleotides are TGTGCCAGTAGTGCTATGGGGGGTGAAAAACTGTTTTTT. Translating it yields CASSAMGGEKLFF.

The chain links TRBV6-8 to TRBJ2-1, with 10 bases identical to TRBD2. J was trimmed by 7 bases and V by 6 bases; bases with no gene match: 15. The CDR3 totals 17 residues. Per germline, CDR1 MNHGY and CDR2 SAAAGT. CDR3 loop: CASSSQTSGISYNEQFF. CDR3 DNA sequence: TGTGCCAGCAGCTCTCAAACTAGCGGGATTTCTTATAATGAGCAGTTCTTC.

The rearrangement uses TRBV6-8 and TRBJ2-1; 9 nucleotides align to TRBD2. The V segment lost 5 bases and the J segment 6 bases; nucleotides outside the gene matches: 8. The CDR3 is made up of 15 amino acids. The V gene's germline CDR1 is MNHGY and CDR2 SAAAGT. The DNA of the CDR3 is TGTGCCAGCAGTGCCGGGACTAGCAGTTCCAATGAGCAGTTCTTC. Protein sequence: CASSAGTSSSNEQFF.

The genes are TRBV6-8 and TRBJ2-7, with no clear D. Germline-derived CDR1 and CDR2 are MNHGY and SAAAGT. CDR3 length: 14 amino acids. Trimming shortened V by 6 bases and J by 0 bases, and 12 bases separated the two germline ends. Here the CDR3 DNA reads TGTGCCAGCAGGACCCTACAGAGCTCCTACGAGCAGTACTTC. Protein sequence: CASRTLQSSYEQYF.

This chain uses TRBV5-1 with TRBJ2-6; a possible D gene is TRBD2 (6 bases). CDR3 length: 15 residues. V was cut by 7 bases and J by 2 bases, with 13 bases left in between. CDR1 is SGHRS and CDR2 is YFSETQ in the germline V gene. The CDR3 is CASSNGGTGANVLTF. CDR3 DNA sequence: TGCGCCAGCTCGAACGGGGGAACTGGGGCCAACGTCCTGACTTTC.